The entry that follows covers one TCR beta chain sequence. The antigen remains undetermined. PCR was performed using 60 Vbeta and 13 Jbeta primers. Some clones are missing from TCRdb's copy, which holds only in-frame ones; the method was immunoSEQ multiplex PCR. The table gives over 150,000 clones; the top ten clones make up about 0.74% of it. The data derive from a study of cytomegalovirus exposure and HLA in healthy donors. The study, taken as a whole, reports: Later examination showed HLA-associated TCR beta chains had greater clonal expansion than equally common others.

Germline CDR1 SGHDT, CDR2 YYEEEE. The CDR3 loop spans 14 amino acids. Trimming removed 3 bases at V and 3 bases at J, with 12 bases between. The chain uses TRBV5-6 and TRBJ1-2, with D perhaps matching TRBD1 (5 bases). The source is a boy between 10 and 17 years old in good health and CMV-seronegative. Sequencing was performed on PBMCs. The CDR3 spells CASSWRGSDYGYTF. The CDR3, as DNA: TGTGCCAGCAGCTGGAGGGGATCTGACTATGGCTACACCTTC.